What follows describes a single TCR beta chain. What it binds is not known. V gave up 6 bases and J gave up 7 bases; unmatched junction bases: 19. The germline V gene has CDR1 SEHNR and CDR2 FQNEAQ (reference sequence). The CDR3 contains 17 residues. This record comes from a study of T cells after yellow fever vaccination. Study observations and caveats: Only a small proportion of the clonotypes turned up in both the CD4 and the CD8 compartments, likely arising from convergent recombination. Reappearance after the booster was observed for most primary-vaccination clones (roughly 97% CD4, over 75% CD8). Abundant bulk-derived clonotypes could contaminate FACS-sorted repertoires.

TCR cDNA, made by 5'RACE template switching, carried an added universal primer site and UMIs. TCRdb reprocessed the 5' RACE reads via MiXCR and lists one record per CDR3 protein. The sample shows about 330,000 distinct CDR3 sequences, approximately 7% of them seen only once. The sample here was PBMCs, taken 45 days after the first yellow fever vaccination. This sequence originates from a man between 18 and 35 years old who received the YFV17D yellow fever vaccine. The chain joins TRBV7-9 to TRBJ2-3, with TRBD2 matching 7 bases. The CDR3 here is CASRGRGGGTAGNTQYF. The CDR3 DNA sequence: TGTGCCAGCAGAGGAAGGGGCGGGGGAACCGCGGGGAATACGCAGTATTTT. Combining the CDR3 with reference TRBV7-9 and TRBJ2-3 gives the whole variable domain DTGVSQNPRHKITKRGQNVTFRCDPISEHNRLYWYRQTLGQGPEFLTYFQNEAQLEKSRLLSDRFSAERPKGSFSTLEIQRTEQGDSAMYLCASRGRGGGTAGNTQYFGPGTRLTVL.